What follows are 2 T cell receptor beta chains derived from one specimen sequenced in a study of OX40 agonist ivuxolimab in advanced cancers. Sequenced by immunoSEQ multiplex PCR; TCRdb stores in-frame clones only, minus some. Here the sample spans about 110,000 clones, around 93% being singletons. The sample here was CD4+ or CD8+ T cells sorted from blood, taken in a trial of the OX40 agonist ivuxolimab. The receptors come from an adult with an advanced solid tumor such as melanoma, head and neck, liver or kidney cancer.

The chain couples TRBV7-8 to TRBJ2-3, with 11 positions matching TRBD2. This CDR3 region has 18 residues. With V trimmed by 2 bases and J by 5 bases, 12 bases remained unmatched. The germline gives CDR1 SGHVS, CDR2 FQNEAQ. The CDR3, as DNA: TGTGCCAGCAGCTTACGTATAGCGGGAGGGGCAGGGGTAGATACGCAGTATTTT. It encodes CASSLRIAGGAGVDTQYF.

This clone appeared once. This rearrangement joins TRBV14 to TRBJ2-5, with TRBD1 matching 7 bases. CDR1 is SGHDN and CDR2 is FVKESK in the germline V gene. V shed 2 bases, J shed 5 bases, and the junction held 8 bases outside the gene matches. The CDR3 is 15 residues long. The CDR3 loop reads CASSQRRQGWETQYF. As DNA, the CDR3 is TGTGCCAGCAGCCAAAGGCGACAGGGCTGGGAGACCCAGTACTTC. Together with reference TRBV14 and TRBJ2-5, the CDR3 gives the full variable domain: EAGVTQFPSHSVIEKGQTVTLRCDPISGHDNLYWYRRVMGKEIKFLLHFVKESKQDESGMPNNRFLAERTGGTYSTLKVQPAELEDSGVYFCASSQRRQGWETQYFGPGTRLLVL.